This T cell receptor (beta chain) was captured in a study of shared clonotypes between healthy human individuals. General observations from the study: Limited genetic and exposure-history diversity came from having few donors.

CDR1 and CDR2 from the germline V gene are SGHRS and YFSETQ. This CDR3 comprises 15 residues. The ends lost 0 bases at V and 2 bases at J; junction bases unmatched: 1. To note about this clone: The target antigen is unknown.

TCRdb's table, derived via immunoSEQ multiplex PCR, lists solely in-frame clones and lacks some. The sample lists 450,000 to 500,000 clones; 81% were seen once. The sequenced sample consisted of PBMCs. J is TRBJ2-7 and V is TRBV5-1; 11 nucleotides match TRBD1. The receptor was derived from a woman in her 40s in good health. Some clones in this sample may be carry-over from other donors' samples. The CDR3 sequence: CASSLVGQGAYEQYF. The CDR3 nucleotides read TGCGCCAGCAGCTTGGTGGGACAGGGGGCCTACGAGCAGTACTTC.